The 2 T cell receptor beta chains in this list originate from one sample, sequenced in a study of regulatory T cells in long-lasting Graves disease. Time point reported: persistent/refractory GD, antithyroid drugs over 5 years with positive TRAb. TCR sequences were obtained from RNA taken from PBMCs. TCR beta libraries were built with iRepertoire HTBI primers and Arm-PCR of CDR3 regions. Each CDR3 protein gets one entry after TCRdb re-called the multiplex PCR reads with MiXCR. The sample lists under 500,000 distinct CDR3 sequences; 20% were seen once. The material was peripheral blood mononuclear cells (PBMCs), obtained when the disease was refractory, from a patient treated with antithyroid drugs. These receptors all come from a female donor with Graves disease.

Only a few counts were recorded for this clonotype. The chain has TRBV6-1 and TRBJ1-2, with D hard to call. Germline V gene data show CDR1 as MNHNS and CDR2 as SASEGT. Trimming took 6 bases from V and 7 from J, leaving 15 bases between them. This CDR3 comprises 13 residues. In DNA form, the CDR3 reads TGTGCCAGCAGACTCCCCCCGGATCCTGGCTACACCTTC. Translated, it gives CASRLPPDPGYTF.

This clonotype was seen repeatedly, ten times or more. The CDR3 sequence is CASSPSPGTGTHEQYF. CDR3 sequence (DNA): TGTGCCAGCAGCCCATCACCCGGGACAGGGACCCACGAGCAGTACTTC. V gene TRBV13 combines with J gene TRBJ2-7, with 9 nucleotides matching TRBD1. Germline loops: CDR1 PRHDT, CDR2 FYEKMQ (reference sequence). The CDR3 runs 16 residues. With 5 bases clipped from V and 5 bases from J, the junction kept 13 bases outside the gene matches.